The T cell receptor beta chain under discussion was sequenced for a study of cytomegalovirus exposure and HLA in healthy donors. Overall study results and limits: Earlier analysis found most TCR beta V segments productive about 90% or about 30% of the time. Highly shared variants forming one cluster were likely a sequencing artifact. TCR beta chain V- and J-gene trimming was linked, in a later analysis, to a missense variant in DCLRE1C.

Worth noting for this clone: Its antigen is still unknown.

60 Vbeta and 13 Jbeta primers were used in PCR. TCRdb's table, derived via immunoSEQ multiplex PCR, lists solely in-frame clones and lacks some. The sample consists of around 150,000 clones, 60% to 85% of them appearing once. The CDR3 loop spans 13 amino acids. Germline loops: CDR1 MGHRA, CDR2 YSYEKL. V shed 0 bases and J shed 12 bases, with 12 bases lying between them. The sample was PBMCs. This sequence was found in a male donor in good health and CMV-seropositive. This chain links TRBV4-1 with TRBJ2-1; the D gene is possibly TRBD1 (5 bases). Here the CDR3 reads CASSQEGLPRQFF. CDR3 sequence (DNA): TGCGCCAGCAGCCAAGAGGGGCTTCCCCGGCAGTTCTTC.